These 5 T cell receptor beta chains were all obtained from the same sample, sequenced in a study of T cell repertoires in cytomegalovirus infection. TCRdb re-called the reads through MiXCR, storing one row per CDR3 protein. The sample comprises under 150,000 distinct CDR3 sequences, more than 20% of which are singletons, and 34% rests with the top ten. Antigen specificity for these receptors is unknown. The sequenced material came from PBMCs, sequenced either directly or after in vitro stimulation (not recorded which). Receptor source: a human donor in good health (CMV status not recorded). Some clones in this sample may be carry-over from other donors' samples.

This clonotype was recorded many times. This sequence joins TRBV7-9 and TRBJ1-1, with 11 positions matching TRBD1. This CDR3 is built from 13 residues. With 4 bases clipped from V and 6 bases from J, the junction kept 1 base outside the gene matches. Looked up from germline, CDR1 is SEHNR and CDR2 is FQNEAQ (reference sequence). CDR3 sequence (DNA): TGTGCCAGCAGCTGGACAGGGGGCGCTGAAGCTTTCTTT. It encodes CASSWTGGAEAFF.

The chain employs TRBV25-1 and TRBJ1-6; a weak D match, TRBD1 (6 bases). Trimming stripped 4 bases from V and 5 bases from J, with 9 bases between. This CDR3 region has 14 residues. CDR1 and CDR2 (germline): MGHDK, SYGVNS. CDR3 protein: CASSAGQNNSPLHF. The CDR3 DNA is TGTGCCAGCAGTGCCGGACAGAATAATTCACCCCTCCACTTT.

The J gene is TRBJ2-5, the V gene TRBV7-3, with no clear D. Trimming stripped 5 bases from V and 1 base from J, with 14 bases between. CDR1 SGHTA and CDR2 FQGTGA come from the germline V gene. This CDR3 contains 15 residues. For the CDR3, the DNA is TGTGCCAGCAGCCCTGGGATGGCTATCCAAGAGACCCAGTACTTC. Translating it yields CASSPGMAIQETQYF. The complete variable domain, with remaining parts taken from reference TRBV7-3 and TRBJ2-5, reads GAGVSQTPSNKVTEKGKYVELRCDPISGHTALYWYRQSLGQGPEFLIYFQGTGAADDSGLPNDRFFAVRPEGSVSTLKIQRTERGDSAVYLCASSPGMAIQETQYFGPGTRLLVL.

This clonotype was detected once. The CDR3 region has the DNA TGCGCCAGCAGCCAAAACACCGGCGGGTTCCACGAGCAGTACTTC. It specifies CASSQNTGGFHEQYF. This chain connects TRBV4-3 to TRBJ2-7; D possibly corresponds to TRBD2 (5 bases). From germline, CDR1 is LGHNA and CDR2 YSLEER. With 2 bases removed from V and 5 bases from J, the gap between germline ends came to 16 bases. This CDR3 contains 15 residues.

The CDR3 loop reads CASRDRQQPQHF. The CDR3 DNA reads TGTGCCAGTCGGGACCGACAACAGCCCCAGCATTTT. V and J are TRBV2 and TRBJ1-5; weak D call: TRBD1 (5 bases). CDR1 is SNHLY and CDR2 is FYNNEI in the germline V gene. The CDR3 runs to 12 residues. The V end lost 9 bases, the J end lost 7 bases, and 13 bases lay between the germline ends.